The clone carrying this T cell receptor beta chain occurred a few times. Its antigen is not identified. The junction shows a germline mismatch at one end, possibly a read error. Investigators amplified TCR beta CDR3 regions from RNA transcripts. HTBI primers served in a first-round RT-PCR, which a second-round multiplex PCR followed. MiXCR was run by TCRdb on the multiplex PCR reads, yielding one entry per CDR3 protein. The data contain 200,000 to 250,000 distinct CDR3 sequences, about 47% of them singletons. The data originate from a study of Graves' ophthalmopathy and Graves' hyperthyroidism. Turning to the study itself: Before any treatment, peripheral blood was taken at the initial diagnosis.

Germline V gene sequence: CDR1 SGHRS, CDR2 YFSETQ. The CDR3 is 14 amino acids. Overall study findings and caveats: Most clonotypes expanded in thyroid above 0.001 frequency were present in blood too.

Sequencing was done on a sample of peripheral blood. The rearrangement uses TRBV5-1 and TRBJ1-4; 7 bases match TRBD1. This sequence originates from an adult man with Graves' ophthalmopathy. CDR3 residues: CASSLGDSNEKLFF. The CDR3 DNA reads as TGTGCCAGCAGCTTAGGGGACAGTAATGAAAAACTGTTTTTT.